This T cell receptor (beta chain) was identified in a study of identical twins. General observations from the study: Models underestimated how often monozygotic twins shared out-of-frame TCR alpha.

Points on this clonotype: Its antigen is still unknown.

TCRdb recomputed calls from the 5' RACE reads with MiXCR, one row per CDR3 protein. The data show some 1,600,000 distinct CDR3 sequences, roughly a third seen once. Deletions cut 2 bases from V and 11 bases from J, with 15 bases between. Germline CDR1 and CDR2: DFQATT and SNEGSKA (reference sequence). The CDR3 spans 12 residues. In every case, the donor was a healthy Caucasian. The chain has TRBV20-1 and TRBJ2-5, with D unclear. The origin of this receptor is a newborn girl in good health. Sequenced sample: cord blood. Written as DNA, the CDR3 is TGCAGTGCTAGACAGAAGGGCAATGAGCAGTACTTC. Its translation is CSARQKGNEQYF.